The T cell receptor beta chain under discussion was sequenced for a study of molecular identifiers for immune sequencing clone quantification. The CDR3 is 16 residues long. Per germline, CDR1 MDHEN and CDR2 SYDVKM. The junction had 4 bases not matched to a gene; V was cut back by 6 bases and J by 2 bases. This clonotype showed up many times. A single record per CDR3 protein comes from TCRdb applying MiXCR to the PCR reads. The repertoire consists of about 9,800 distinct CDR3 sequences, with just under 20% occurring once and the leading ten covering about 1.3%. This TCR came from a human donor in good health. Some libraries in this study had Jurkat cell RNA spiked in. This chain connects TRBV28 to TRBJ2-5; 15 bases match TRBD2. The specimen sequenced was naive CD8+ T cells from blood, with Jurkat cell RNA spiked in. The subset here: FACS-sorted CD8+CD4-CCR7+CD45RA+ naive T cells. The CDR3 sequence is CASSPGLAGGQETQYF. The CDR3 coding sequence is TGTGCCAGCAGCCCTGGACTAGCGGGAGGGCAAGAGACCCAGTACTTC.